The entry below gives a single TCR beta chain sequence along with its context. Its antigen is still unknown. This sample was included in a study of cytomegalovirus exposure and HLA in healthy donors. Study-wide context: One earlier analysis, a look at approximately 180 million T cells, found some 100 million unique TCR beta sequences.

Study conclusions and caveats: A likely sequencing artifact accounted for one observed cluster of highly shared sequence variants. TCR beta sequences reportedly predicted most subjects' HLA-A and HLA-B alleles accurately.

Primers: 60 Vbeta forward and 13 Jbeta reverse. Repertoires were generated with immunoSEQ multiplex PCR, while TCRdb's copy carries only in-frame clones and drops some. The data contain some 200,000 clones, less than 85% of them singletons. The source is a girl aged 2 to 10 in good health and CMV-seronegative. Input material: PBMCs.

Here the CDR3 DNA reads TGCGCCAGCGGATGGGCCCCCTCTGGGGCCAACGTCCTGACTTTC. This encodes CASGWAPSGANVLTF. The chain carries TRBV5-1 and TRBJ2-6; no reliable D call. Trimming cost V 7 bases and J 0 bases, with 11 bases left between them. The V gene's germline CDR1 is SGHRS and CDR2 YFSETQ. The CDR3 consists of 15 residues. The full variable domain, completed using reference TRBV5-1 and TRBJ2-6, is KAGVTQTPRYLIKTRGQQVTLSCSPISGHRSVSWYQQTPGQGLQFLFEYFSETQRNKGNFPGRFSGRQFSNSRSEMNVSTLELGDSALYLCASGWAPSGANVLTFGAGSRLTVL.